This TCR beta chain was sequenced in a study of T cells in Graves' hyperthyroidism and ophthalmopathy. TCR beta CDR3 region amplification was performed from RNA transcripts. Primed by the HTBI set, a first-round RT-PCR was run on the TCR CDR3. TCRdb used MiXCR to reprocess the multiplex PCR reads, holding one entry per CDR3 protein. The table lists roughly 580,000 distinct CDR3 sequences, roughly 50% of them singletons. Concerning this clonotype itself: What it recognizes is unknown.

Findings of the study overall: Model output signaled ophthalmopathy a median about 6.3 months ahead of onset. A model built on 13 V-J features separated ophthalmopathy from stable hyperthyroidism. Most thyroid clonotypes expanded above 0.001 were also detected in blood.

CDR3 size: 17 residues. Germline CDR1 reads SNHLY; CDR2 reads FYNNEI. V shed 5 bases and J 5 bases; nucleotides not matched to a gene: 15. Hyperthyroidism patients were newly diagnosed, had disease duration under 2 months, and were aged 18 to 65 years. This clonotype was obtained from a young woman with Graves' hyperthyroidism. This rearrangement joins TRBV2 to TRBJ1-5, with TRBD1 identical over 7 bases. The sample comprised peripheral blood or thyroid tissue (not recorded which). The CDR3 DNA is TGTGCCAGCAGTCAATGGGACAGCCACGGAGTACATCAGCCCCAGCATTTT. Encoded protein: CASSQWDSHGVHQPQHF. Full variable domain (outside the CDR3, taken from reference TRBV2 and TRBJ1-5): EPEVTQTPSHQVTQMGQEVILRCVPISNHLYFYWYRQILGQKVEFLVSFYNNEISEKSEIFDDQFSVERPDGSNFTLKIRSTKLEDSAMYFCASSQWDSHGVHQPQHFGDGTRLSIL.